These 32 T cell receptor beta chains were all obtained from the same sample, sequenced in a study of shared clonotypes between healthy human individuals (dated by TCRdb to between 2020 and 2021). Receptor amplification or capture employed the immunoSEQ multiplex PCR assay. TCRdb limited this immuneACCESS table to in-frame rearrangements with V and J called. A share of clones is missing; checked studies link under half to unresolved V genes, and the rest is unexplained. In all, the sample holds approximately 980,000 clones, and about 80% of those were seen once. Of the sample, roughly 1.5% falls within the top ten clones. Sequenced sample: memory CD4+ T cells sorted from blood. The meaning of the sample's cell subset or site label: CD45RA-negative fraction. The receptors shown here come from a man younger than 35 in good health.

For this clone: Other nucleotide sequences from this sample produce the same CDR3. The rearrangement uses TRBV9 and TRBJ2-7; 8 nucleotides line up with TRBD2. Trimming removed 2 bases from V and 0 bases from J; junction bases left unmatched: 4. This CDR3 has 15 residues. The germline V gene encodes CDR1 SGDLS and CDR2 YYNGEE. CDR3 bases: TGTGCCAGCAGCGTGGAAGCGGGGGACTCCTACGAGCAGTACTTC. Translated: CASSVEAGDSYEQYF.

This clone was observed at least ten times. The J gene is TRBJ2-1, the V gene TRBV5-1; TRBD2 is a possible D gene (6 bases). V was cut by 3 bases and J by 4 bases, with 14 bases left in between. The CDR3 length is 15 residues. Germline V gene lookup returns CDR1 SGHRS and CDR2 YFSETQ. The chain's CDR3 is CASSSAGMEYNEQFF. CDR3 DNA sequence: TGCGCCAGCAGCTCGGCGGGAATGGAGTACAATGAGCAGTTCTTC.

This sequence joins TRBV20-1 and TRBJ1-3; the D is unclear. In germline, CDR1 is DFQATT, CDR2 SNEGSKA (reference sequence). V lost 3 bases, J lost 4 bases, and 1 base lay in between. This CDR3 spans 10 amino acids. The CDR3 DNA reads as TGCAGTGCTAGGGGAAACACCATATATTTT. It specifies CSARGNTIYF.

This chain links TRBV7-3 with TRBJ1-2, with D possibly matching TRBD1 (6 bases). Trimming removed 1 base at V and 3 bases at J, with 12 bases between. Germline V gene lookup returns CDR1 SGHTA and CDR2 FQGTGA. The length of the CDR3 is 15 residues. CDR3 in amino acids: CASSLRPGADYGYTF. CDR3 coding DNA: TGTGCCAGCAGCTTAAGGCCGGGGGCTGACTATGGCTACACCTTC.

This clone was seen repeatedly, ten times or more. Other nucleotide sequences in the sample specify the same CDR3. This chain joins TRBV5-1 and TRBJ2-2; TRBD1 might be the D (6 bases). V shed 3 bases and J shed 1 base, with 10 bases lying between them. CDR3 length equals 15 residues. CDR1 is SGHRS and CDR2 is YFSETQ in the germline V gene. The CDR3 protein is CASSSQTGNTGELFF. For the CDR3, the DNA is TGCGCCAGCAGCTCCCAGACAGGGAACACCGGGGAGCTGTTTTTT.

The V call is TRBV19, the J call TRBJ2-3, with 8 bases identical to TRBD2. Germline V gene data show CDR1 as LNHDA and CDR2 as SQIVND (reference sequence). With V trimmed by 7 bases and J by 4 bases, 10 bases remained unmatched. The CDR3 extends over 15 amino acids. DNA for the CDR3: TGTGCCAGTACCGCCTCGAGCGGGAGTGCAGATACGCAGTATTTT. Translation gives CASTASSGSADTQYF.

The rearrangement uses TRBV29-1 and TRBJ2-6; TRBD1 might be the D (5 bases). Trimming left V 5 bases short and J 2 bases short, with 7 bases between. The CDR3 runs 13 residues. Germline values: CDR1 SQVTM, CDR2 ANQGSEA. The CDR3 sequence is CSVKTAGANVLTF. In nucleotides, the CDR3 is TGCAGCGTTAAGACAGCTGGGGCCAACGTCCTGACTTTC.

This clone appeared once. The chain couples TRBV10-3 to TRBJ2-3; D may be TRBD2 (7 bases). The CDR3 loop spans 15 amino acids. The germline V and J ends were trimmed by 7 bases and 0 bases, with 14 bases remaining between them. Germline V gene data show CDR1 as ENHRY and CDR2 as SYGVKD. CDR3 in DNA: TGTGCCATCAAGGGGGGGATCCCAAGCACAGATACGCAGTATTTT. Protein sequence: CAIKGGIPSTDTQYF.

This chain uses TRBV29-1 with TRBJ2-3, with D maybe TRBD2 (5 bases). With 6 bases removed from V and 2 bases from J, the gap between germline ends came to 12 bases. This CDR3 spans 13 amino acids. CDR1 and CDR2 (germline): SQVTM, ANQGSEA. The DNA for the CDR3 is TGCAGCGTCGACCCCGGGAACACAGATACGCAGTATTTT. Translated, it gives CSVDPGNTDTQYF.

The genes are TRBV7-9 and TRBJ1-6; possibly TRBD1 for D (5 bases). Trimming took 4 bases from V and 8 from J, leaving 15 bases between them. The V gene's germline CDR1 is SEHNR and CDR2 FQNEAQ (reference sequence). This CDR3 is 15 amino acids long. In DNA, the CDR3 is TGTGCCAGCAGCTCAGGGTCAGGGCGTCATTCACCCCTCCACTTT. Its translation is CASSSGSGRHSPLHF.

The chain carries TRBV6-6 and TRBJ2-6; D remains ambiguous. Germline assignment: CDR1 MNHNY and CDR2 SVGAGI (reference sequence). The V and J ends lost 7 bases and 3 bases respectively, with 7 bases between them. The CDR3 consists of 13 residues. Here the CDR3 reads CASTAGGANVLTF. In DNA form, the CDR3 reads TGTGCCAGCACCGCTGGTGGGGCCAACGTCCTGACTTTC.

The chain has TRBV6-1 and TRBJ2-2; 7 bases line up with TRBD1. The trim removed 2 bases at V and 4 bases at J, leaving 4 bases unmatched. The CDR3 extends over 15 amino acids. From germline, CDR1 is MNHNS and CDR2 SASEGT. The chain's CDR3 is CASSERQGPTGELFF. CDR3 bases: TGTGCCAGCAGTGAAAGACAGGGTCCCACCGGGGAGCTGTTTTTT.

CDR3 residues: CASSQSGQGGYTF. The DNA of the CDR3 is TGCGCCAGCAGCCAAAGTGGACAGGGAGGCTACACCTTC. This chain connects TRBV4-3 to TRBJ1-2; 8 bases are a match to TRBD1. This CDR3 has 13 residues. The germline V gene has CDR1 LGHNA and CDR2 YSLEER. With 2 bases clipped from V and 8 bases from J, the junction kept 4 bases outside the gene matches.

As to this clone: The junction does not match germline at one end; this may be a read error. The V call is TRBV9, the J call TRBJ1-2, with no clear D. CDR1 is SGDLS and CDR2 is YYNGEE in the germline V gene. This CDR3 spans 8 amino acids. CDR3 sequence: CASSVNSF. The CDR3, as DNA: TGTGCCAGCAGCGTAAATAGCTTC.

The chain links TRBV15 to TRBJ1-2; D is possibly TRBD1 (6 bases). The CDR3 is 13 residues long. With 4 bases removed from V and 4 bases from J, the gap between germline ends came to 10 bases. CDR1 is LNHNV, CDR2 YYDKDF, per germline (reference sequence). This chain's CDR3 is CATSNGQLYGYTF. The DNA for the CDR3 is TGTGCCACCAGCAACGGACAGCTCTATGGCTACACCTTC.

This clone occurred once. This chain links TRBV19 with TRBJ1-6; D is uncertain. V lost 3 bases, J lost 7 bases, and 16 bases lay in between. CDR1 and CDR2 (germline): LNHDA, SQIVND (reference sequence). The CDR3 runs 16 residues. Here the CDR3 reads CASSIGTANLNSPLHF. The CDR3 region has the DNA TGTGCCAGTAGTATCGGTACGGCTAATCTAAATTCACCCCTCCACTTT.

The J gene is TRBJ1-5, the V gene TRBV29-1, with TRBD1 identical over 10 bases. The CDR3 covers 15 residues. V was pared by 4 bases and J by 7 bases, with 10 bases of the junction left unmatched. Germline CDR1 SQVTM, CDR2 ANQGSEA. The CDR3 nucleotides read TGCAGCGTTGGTAACCCGGGACAGGGGCGCCAGCCCCAGCATTTT. This sequence encodes CSVGNPGQGRQPQHF.

The rearrangement uses TRBV5-1 and TRBJ1-6; a weak D match, TRBD1 (6 bases). The CDR3 consists of 17 residues. Germline V gives CDR1 SGHRS, CDR2 YFSETQ. V was clipped by 4 bases and J by 7 bases, with 21 bases between them. The CDR3 loop reads CASSPTGNKGKNSPLHF. In nucleotides, the CDR3 is TGCGCCAGCAGCCCCACAGGGAATAAGGGAAAGAATTCACCCCTCCACTTT.

This rearrangement joins TRBV30 to TRBJ1-2; 7 positions agree with TRBD1. Losses at the gene ends were 4 bases for V and 4 bases for J; bases not matched to a gene: 9. The germline CDR1 and CDR2 sequences are GTSNPN and SVGIG (reference sequence). CDR3 size: 14 residues. CDR3: CAWNRQGEVYGYTF. The CDR3 region has the DNA TGTGCCTGGAATCGACAGGGTGAGGTCTATGGCTACACCTTC.

The chain employs TRBV5-4 and TRBJ1-1; D is uncertain. The CDR3 has 14 residues. With 3 bases removed from V and 4 bases from J, the gap between germline ends came to 13 bases. Germline V CDR1 and CDR2: SGHNT, YYREEE (reference sequence). The CDR3 DNA is TGTGCCAGCAGCTCGGACCGGTGGAGCACTGAAGCTTTCTTT. Its protein is CASSSDRWSTEAFF.

A note on this clone: This same CDR3 is encoded by further DNA sequences in the sample. The chain couples TRBV27 to TRBJ2-3, with a possible D match to TRBD1 (6 bases). Per germline, CDR1 MNHEY and CDR2 SMNVEV (reference sequence). This CDR3 contains 13 residues. Trimming left V 8 bases short and J 2 bases short, with 11 bases between. The CDR3: CASRTGNTDTQYF. CDR3 sequence (DNA): TGTGCCAGCCGTACAGGGAACACAGATACGCAGTATTTT.

This chain joins TRBV9 and TRBJ2-3; 14 nucleotides match TRBD2. The V segment lost 0 bases and the J segment 4 bases; nucleotides outside the gene matches: 4. The CDR3 sequence is 17 residues long. Per germline, CDR1 SGDLS and CDR2 YYNGEE. In DNA, the CDR3 is TGTGCCAGCAGCGTAGTGGGACTAGCGGGAGTTGCAGATACGCAGTATTTT. It specifies CASSVVGLAGVADTQYF.

The CDR3 DNA is TGTGCCAGCGGCATAGGGAACACTGAAGCTTTCTTT. Residues: CASGIGNTEAFF. V is TRBV7-9 and J is TRBJ1-1, with D uncertain. This CDR3 spans 12 amino acids. V was pared by 8 bases and J by 1 base, with 8 bases between. Germline V gene data show CDR1 as SEHNR and CDR2 as FQNEAQ (reference sequence).

The chain carries TRBV19 and TRBJ2-7, with TRBD1 as a possible D gene (5 bases). Germline V CDR1 and CDR2: LNHDA, SQIVND (reference sequence). The CDR3 spans 14 residues. V dropped 9 bases and J dropped 3 bases, with 18 bases sitting between them. The DNA of the CDR3 is TGTGCCAGACCATACACCGACAGCTTCTACGAGCAGTACTTC. It encodes CARPYTDSFYEQYF.

V is TRBV10-1 and J is TRBJ2-1, with 7 bases identical to TRBD1. V lost 0 bases to trimming and J lost 4 bases; unmatched junction nucleotides: 3. Germline loops: CDR1 WNHNN, CDR2 SYGVQD (reference sequence). This CDR3 region has 15 residues. The CDR3 bases are TGCGCCAGCAGTGAGTCTAGGGGGCCATACAATGAGCAGTTCTTC. Its translation: CASSESRGPYNEQFF.

V usage is TRBV6-6 and J usage is TRBJ2-7, with 8 bases identical to TRBD1. The CDR3 runs 15 residues. Per the germline V gene, CDR1 is MNHNY and CDR2 is SVGAGI (reference sequence). Trimming removed 2 bases from V and 6 bases from J; junction bases left unmatched: 9. The CDR3 DNA is TGTGCCAGCAGTTACGATCGGGGACAGGTTTTCGAGCAGTACTTC. It translates to CASSYDRGQVFEQYF.

This clone was counted between two and nine times. A much larger clone differs by one base, so this may be a read error. V is TRBV11-2 and J is TRBJ2-5, with 7 bases identical to TRBD2. CDR1 and CDR2 from the germline V gene are SGHAT and FQNNGV. The J segment lost 4 bases and the V segment lost 3 bases, leaving 5 bases of the junction unmatched. The CDR3 runs to 14 residues. CDR3 DNA sequence: TGTGCCAGCAGCTTTGGCGGGAGAGGAGAGACCCAGTACTTC. It is translated as CASSFGGRGETQYF.

V gene TRBV7-2 combines with J gene TRBJ2-7, with 10 bases matching TRBD2. This CDR3 spans 17 amino acids. Germline V CDR1 and CDR2: SGHTA, FQGNSA. The junction had 17 bases not matched to a gene; V was cut back by 5 bases and J by 7 bases. The CDR3 region has the DNA TGTGCCAGCAGCCTCGAGGCGGTCGCTAGCGGGAGTCGAGAGCAGTACTTC. It translates to CASSLEAVASGSREQYF.

This CDR3 is CAISEWGSGYNEQFF. The CDR3 nucleotides are TGTGCCATCAGTGAGTGGGGGTCAGGCTACAATGAGCAGTTCTTC. The V gene is TRBV10-3, the J gene TRBJ2-1; either TRBD1 or TRBD2 may fit D (5 bases each). CDR1 and CDR2 from the germline V gene are ENHRY and SYGVKD. The CDR3 runs to 15 residues. The germline V and J ends were trimmed by 1 base and 3 bases, with 10 bases remaining between them.

This clone occurred once. The V call is TRBV11-2, the J call TRBJ2-6; D uncertain. The CDR3 has 15 residues. V dropped 2 bases and J dropped 1 base, with 6 bases sitting between them. Germline V gene sequence: CDR1 SGHAT, CDR2 FQNNGV. The CDR3 DNA follows: TGTGCCAGCAGCTTAAGTACTTCTGGGGCCAACGTCCTGACTTTC. Translated, it gives CASSLSTSGANVLTF.

The chain employs TRBV6-1 and TRBJ1-2; 8 nucleotides line up with TRBD1. The V gene end was trimmed by 3 bases and the J gene end by 11 bases; junction bases not matched to a gene: 14. This CDR3 comprises 15 residues. The germline V gene has CDR1 MNHNS and CDR2 SASEGT. The CDR3 sequence is CASSERTGSWEGYTF. CDR3 in DNA: TGTGCCAGCAGTGAGAGGACAGGGTCCTGGGAGGGATACACCTTC.

A remark on this clone: The same CDR3 arises from other DNA sequences in this sample as well. The chain employs TRBV28 and TRBJ2-7; 10 nucleotides agree with TRBD1. V was pared by 5 bases and J by 4 bases, with 8 bases of the junction left unmatched. Germline V gene data show CDR1 as MDHEN and CDR2 as SYDVKM. The CDR3 sequence is 15 residues long. The CDR3, as DNA: TGTGCCAGCAGTCTTCCGGGACAGGGGAGGTACGAGCAGTACTTC. This encodes CASSLPGQGRYEQYF.